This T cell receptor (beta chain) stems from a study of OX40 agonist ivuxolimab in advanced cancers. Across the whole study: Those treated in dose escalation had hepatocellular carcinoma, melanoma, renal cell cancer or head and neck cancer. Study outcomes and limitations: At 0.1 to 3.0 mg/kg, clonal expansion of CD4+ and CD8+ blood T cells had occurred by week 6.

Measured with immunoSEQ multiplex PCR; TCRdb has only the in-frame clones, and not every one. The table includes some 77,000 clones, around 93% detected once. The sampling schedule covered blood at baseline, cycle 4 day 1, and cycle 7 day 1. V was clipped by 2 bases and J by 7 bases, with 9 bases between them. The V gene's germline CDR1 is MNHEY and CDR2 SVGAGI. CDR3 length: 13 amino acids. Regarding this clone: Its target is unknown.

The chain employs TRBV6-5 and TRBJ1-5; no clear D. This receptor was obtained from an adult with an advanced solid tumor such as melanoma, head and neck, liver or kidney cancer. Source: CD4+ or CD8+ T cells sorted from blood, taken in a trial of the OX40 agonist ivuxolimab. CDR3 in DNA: TGTGCCAGCAGTTACCTGTCCGGCCAGCCCCAGCATTTT. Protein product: CASSYLSGQPQHF.